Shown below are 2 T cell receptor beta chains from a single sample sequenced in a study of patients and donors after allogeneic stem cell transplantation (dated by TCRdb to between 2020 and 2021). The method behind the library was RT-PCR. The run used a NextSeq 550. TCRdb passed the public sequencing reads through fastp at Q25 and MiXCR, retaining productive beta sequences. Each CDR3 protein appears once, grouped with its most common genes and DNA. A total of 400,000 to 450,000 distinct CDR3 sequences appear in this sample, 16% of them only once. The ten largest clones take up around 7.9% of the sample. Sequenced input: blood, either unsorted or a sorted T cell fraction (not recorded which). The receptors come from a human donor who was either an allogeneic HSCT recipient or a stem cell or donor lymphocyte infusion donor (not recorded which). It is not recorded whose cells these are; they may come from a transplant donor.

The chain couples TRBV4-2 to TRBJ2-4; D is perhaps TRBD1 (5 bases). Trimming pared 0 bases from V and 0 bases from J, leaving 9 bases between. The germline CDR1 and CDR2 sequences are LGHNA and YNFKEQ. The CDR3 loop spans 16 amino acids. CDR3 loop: CASSQDRGGAKNIQYF. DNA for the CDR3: TGTGCCAGCAGCCAAGATAGGGGTGGAGCCAAAAACATTCAGTACTTC.

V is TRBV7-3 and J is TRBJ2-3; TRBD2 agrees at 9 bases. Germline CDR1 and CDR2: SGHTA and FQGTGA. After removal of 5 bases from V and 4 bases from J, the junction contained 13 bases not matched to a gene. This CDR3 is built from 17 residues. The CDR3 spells CASSPPFRGGVADTQYF. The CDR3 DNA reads TGTGCCAGCAGCCCCCCCTTCCGCGGGGGGGTTGCAGATACGCAGTATTTT. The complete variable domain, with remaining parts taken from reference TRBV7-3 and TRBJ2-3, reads GAGVSQTPSNKVTEKGKYVELRCDPISGHTALYWYRQSLGQGPEFLIYFQGTGAADDSGLPNDRFFAVRPEGSVSTLKIQRTERGDSAVYLCASSPPFRGGVADTQYFGPGTRLTVL.